The text below deals with one T cell receptor (beta chain). Its antigen is not yet known. No qualities accompany the bases; no much larger clone lies one base away. To estimate absolute template abundance from read counts, synthetic TCR analog templates were spiked into each PCR. Using the immunoSEQ assay, TCRbeta CDR3 regions were amplified from genomic DNA with bias-controlled V and J gene primers. Rearranged TCRbeta segments were sequenced at approximately 20X coverage. As for the original processing: Sequencing errors were corrected by clustering and CDR3s were annotated against IMGT to assign V, D and J genes. Out-of-frame and stop-codon sequences were excluded, and only productive TCRbeta rearrangements were used in downstream analyses. To compute clonality, Shannon entropy was normalized by the log of the number of unique productive sequences and then subtracted from one. Fisher's exact test with Benjamini-Hochberg correction, using a cutoff of adjusted p below 0.01, was how clones that differed between time points or between blood and tumor were identified. Entries here come from immuneACCESS through TCRdb and include only in-frame sequences with V and J called. Some clones fail to appear in such tables; in the studies checked, an unresolved V gene covers under half of the shortfall, and the cause of the remainder is unknown. V and J calls plus clone size are reproduced from that table; the DNA served to infer D and trimming. This sample lists more than 75,000 clones; 85% to 95% were detected once. Approximately 9% of the sample belongs to the ten largest clones.

The cohort comprised nearly 30 patients with locally advanced or metastatic urothelial carcinoma treated at Memorial Sloan Kettering on a trial protocol. Peripheral blood mononuclear cells were collected pretreatment and during treatment, with between 1 and 8 total time points obtained per patient. The Qiagen DNeasy Blood extraction kit was used to purify genomic DNA from total PBMCs and from tumor samples. Collected pretreatment and during treatment, PBMCs were isolated and stored as previously described. These data come from a study of PD-L1 blockade in urothelial cancer (dated by TCRdb to about 2017). Looking at the study overall: Every patient began therapy in the mid-2010s and was given atezolizumab 1,200 mg intravenously every 3 weeks. About nine tenths of the roughly 30 patients were males with bladder-origin urothelial cancer, and 18 of 29 reported a prior smoking history. An ECOG performance status of 0 or 1 was recorded for the patients, and 0 to 3 prior chemotherapy regimens had been received by the patients. Blood samples were analyzed 3 weeks after the start of treatment (second dose) and 6 weeks after the start of treatment. Blood samples yielded a median of around 150,000 T cells and tens of thousands of unique TCRs, with median clonality 0.080. An exploratory multi-omic analysis was conducted of the somatic, immune and clinical correlates of response to PD-L1 blockade with atezolizumab in urothelial cancer. Pretreatment tumor samples, along with matched peripheral blood collected serially before and after atezolizumab treatment, underwent TCR sequencing. Durable clinical benefit meant progression-free survival longer than 6 months, and TCR features were also tested against progression-free and overall survival. In the same patients, pretreatment tumors underwent whole exome sequencing and RNA sequencing in addition to TCR sequencing. Fewer than ten patients achieved durable clinical benefit and fewer than 25 did not. Pretreatment blood TCR-seq was available for about 27 patients, at least one posttreatment blood collection was obtained for about 24 patients, and tumor TCR-seq was available for about 24 patients.

CDR1 and CDR2, looked up from the germline V gene, are SGHTA and FQGTGA. Cut back by 5 bases and 5 bases, the V and J ends lie 12 bases apart. The CDR3 holds 13 amino acids from the cysteine to the phenylalanine. The DNA shown is the 39-base CDR3, in frame from base 1. General study outcomes and caveats: Because the sample size was small (n ≈ 29) and many of the analyses were exploratory, the results are meant to be hypothesis-generating. A pretreatment peripheral blood TCR clonality below the median was linked to improved progression-free and overall survival. Among patients with durable benefit, tumor-associated TCR clones showed greater expansion in peripheral blood 3 weeks after treatment started (n of about 21, p = 0.022).

The material was PBMCs, obtained around atezolizumab (anti-PD-L1) treatment. Recombination joined TRBV7-3 with TRBJ2-5; the best D guess is TRBD1, with 6 bases matching. This receptor was taken from a man aged 60 to 69 with urothelial cancer. The nucleotide sequence is TGTGCCAGCAGCCGATCAGGGGAGGAGACCCAGTACTTC. Protein translation: CASSRSGEETQYF.